These 30 T cell receptor beta chains were sequenced from one sample in a study of early T cells in non-severe SARS-CoV-2 infection. In TCRdb, the 5' RACE reads were re-called with MiXCR into one record per CDR3 protein. The sample lists 60,000 or so distinct CDR3 sequences, just under 15% occurring once. The sample was whole blood, taken at baseline. Every receptor here comes from an adult who was a healthcare worker with PCR-confirmed SARS-CoV-2 infection or an uninfected control (not recorded which).

The sample holds many counts of this clonotype. The V call is TRBV3-1, the J call TRBJ2-2; TRBD1 or TRBD2 may be the D gene (5 bases each). The CDR3 contains 15 residues. V lost 6 bases and J lost 5, with 16 bases in between. Germline V gene lookup returns CDR1 LGHDT and CDR2 YNNKEL (reference sequence). The CDR3 coding sequence is TGTGCCAGCAGTTTCGGGGCCTCCCGAACCGGGGAGCTGTTTTTT. It encodes CASSFGASRTGELFF.

This rearrangement joins TRBV7-8 to TRBJ2-5; D gene ambiguous. The length of the CDR3 is 12 residues. In germline, CDR1 is SGHVS, CDR2 FQNEAQ. V was trimmed by 4 bases and J by 2 bases, leaving 5 bases between them. The CDR3, as DNA: TGTGCCAGCAGCTGGATTCAAGAGACCCAGTACTTC. Translation gives CASSWIQETQYF.

This clonotype occurred a few times. The chain couples TRBV29-1 to TRBJ2-3; 7 nucleotides line up with TRBD1. CDR3 length equals 14 residues. Germline CDR1 SQVTM, CDR2 ANQGSEA. V shed 1 base and J 3 bases; nucleotides not matched to a gene: 4. The CDR3 sequence: CSVEARGRTDTQYF. The CDR3 nucleotides read TGCAGCGTTGAAGCTAGGGGGCGGACAGATACGCAGTATTTT.

The rearrangement joins TRBV12-3 or TRBV12-4 to TRBJ1-1; 9 nucleotides match TRBD1. The CDR3 runs 13 residues. Trimming cost V 6 bases and J 5 bases; bases outside gene matches: 4. The CDR3 DNA sequence: TGTGCCAGCAGACAGGGGGCTGTGACTGAAGCTTTCTTT. Residues: CASRQGAVTEAFF.

This clonotype was seen more than once but under ten times. The chain couples TRBV10-3 to TRBJ1-2, with TRBD1 as a possible D gene (5 bases). CDR1 and CDR2 (germline): ENHRY, SYGVKD. Trimming pared 0 bases from V and 3 bases from J, leaving 14 bases between. This CDR3 has 16 residues. The DNA of the CDR3 is TGTGCCATCAGTGAGTCGACAGAGGGGACTTACTATGGCTACACCTTC. This gives the protein CAISESTEGTYYGYTF.

Only a few counts were recorded for this clonotype. This rearrangement joins TRBV12-3 or TRBV12-4 to TRBJ1-3; weak D call: TRBD1 (5 bases). The ends were cut back, 2 bases at V and 3 bases at J, with 17 bases in the middle. CDR3 length equals 17 residues. The CDR3 region is CASSLIRSQGLGNTIYF. In DNA form, the CDR3 reads TGTGCCAGCAGTTTAATACGGTCGCAGGGACTTGGAAACACCATATATTTT.

This clonotype was found a few times. V is TRBV6-2 or TRBV6-3 and J is TRBJ1-5; D not resolved. The ends were cut back, 6 bases at V and 3 bases at J, with 12 bases in the middle. The germline CDR1 and CDR2 sequences are MNHEY and SVGEGT. The CDR3 runs to 14 residues. The CDR3 sequence: CASRGQTSNQPQHF. The CDR3, as DNA: TGTGCCAGCAGAGGCCAAACTTCCAATCAGCCCCAGCATTTT.

The gene calls are TRBV6-1 and TRBJ2-7; D not resolved. The length of the CDR3 is 12 residues. V lost 6 bases to trimming and J lost 2 bases, with 8 bases between them. The germline gives CDR1 MNHNS, CDR2 SASEGT. The CDR3 spells CASRPQTYEQYF. The CDR3 DNA reads as TGTGCCAGCAGACCGCAAACCTACGAGCAGTACTTC.

The chain is built from TRBV20-1 and TRBJ2-5, with TRBD1 matching 8 bases. Trimming cost V 2 bases and J 5 bases; bases outside gene matches: 7. The CDR3 covers 14 residues. In germline, CDR1 is DFQATT, CDR2 SNEGSKA (reference sequence). The CDR3 protein is CSARHGQGGETQYF. The CDR3 DNA follows: TGCAGTGCTAGACATGGACAGGGTGGGGAGACCCAGTACTTC.

This sequence joins TRBV20-1 and TRBJ2-6; possibly TRBD1 or TRBD2 for D (5 bases each). The V gene's germline CDR1 is DFQATT and CDR2 SNEGSKA (reference sequence). CDR3 length equals 14 residues. Between the trimmed V and J ends, which lost 5 bases and 7 bases, there was a span of 15 bases. CDR3: CSAARVSGANVLTF. The CDR3 coding sequence is TGCAGTGCTGCCAGGGTGAGCGGCGCCAACGTCCTGACTTTC.

This clonotype was found many times. V gene TRBV7-2 combines with J gene TRBJ2-7, with a tentative D call TRBD2 (6 bases). Germline V lookup: CDR1 SGHTA, CDR2 FQGNSA. CDR3 length: 14 amino acids. V lost 3 bases, J lost 0 bases, and 9 bases lay in between. The CDR3 region is CASSLGGTSYEQYF. CDR3 DNA: TGTGCCAGCAGCTTGGGGGGAACCTCCTACGAGCAGTACTTC.

This clonotype was detected ten times or more. This sequence joins TRBV20-1 and TRBJ1-1; no firm D call. The CDR3 runs 11 residues. With 4 bases removed from V and 1 base from J, the gap between germline ends came to 4 bases. Germline assignment: CDR1 DFQATT and CDR2 SNEGSKA (reference sequence). DNA for the CDR3: TGCAGTGCTAACCAGAACACTGAAGCTTTCTTT. Protein: CSANQNTEAFF.

The V and J genes are TRBV4-2 and TRBJ1-5; 8 bases map to TRBD1. Per the germline V gene, CDR1 is LGHNA and CDR2 is YNFKEQ. V shed 0 bases, J shed 1 base, and the junction held 8 bases outside the gene matches. This CDR3 has 18 amino acids. CDR3 sequence (DNA): TGTGCCAGCAGCCAAGATGGACAGGGCGGGGTAAGCAATCAGCCCCAGCATTTT. This codes for CASSQDGQGGVSNQPQHF.

The V gene is TRBV12-3 or TRBV12-4, the J gene TRBJ1-2; 7 bases map to TRBD1. The CDR3 covers 15 residues. V dropped 7 bases and J dropped 7; count of bases not matched to a gene: 15. CDR3 in amino acids: CASNLSHDRVRGYTF. CDR3 nucleotides: TGTGCCAGCAACCTCTCCCATGACAGGGTGCGTGGCTACACCTTC.

The genes are TRBV6-5 and TRBJ2-3; a weak D match, TRBD1 (7 bases). CDR1 MNHEY and CDR2 SVGAGI come from the germline V gene. V gave up 7 bases and J gave up 5 bases, with 10 bases separating them. The CDR3 covers 12 residues. The CDR3 DNA reads as TGTGCCAGCAATCAGGGGGGAGATACGCAGTATTTT. It yields the protein CASNQGGDTQYF.

This clonotype came up many times. V is TRBV25-1 and J is TRBJ2-3; 8 bases map to TRBD2. The germline V gene has CDR1 MGHDK and CDR2 SYGVNS. Losses at the gene ends were 8 bases for V and 4 bases for J; bases not matched to a gene: 5. This CDR3 has 13 residues. CDR3 nucleotides: TGTGCCAGCTGCGGCGGGGGGTCAGATACGCAGTATTTT. It specifies CASCGGGSDTQYF.

The chain links TRBV28 to TRBJ1-6, with D hard to call. Deletions cut 1 base from V and 0 bases from J, with 7 bases between. This CDR3 has 16 residues. Germline V CDR1 and CDR2: MDHEN, SYDVKM. The CDR3 DNA follows: TGTGCCAGCAGTTTATCCCCAGGCTCCTATAATTCACCCCTCCACTTT. Amino acid sequence: CASSLSPGSYNSPLHF.

This clonotype was found a few times. V and J are TRBV5-4 and TRBJ1-2; 8 bases are a match to TRBD1. Per the germline V gene, CDR1 is SGHNT and CDR2 is YYREEE (reference sequence). The CDR3 contains 12 residues. The junction had 2 bases not matched to a gene; V was cut back by 4 bases and J by 6 bases. The CDR3 DNA sequence: TGTGCCAGCAGCCCGGGACAGGATGGCTACACCTTC. It encodes CASSPGQDGYTF.

This sequence joins TRBV5-1 and TRBJ2-3; 8 nucleotides match TRBD1. The length of the CDR3 is 15 residues. The ends lost 5 bases at V and 1 base at J; junction bases unmatched: 6. The germline V gene has CDR1 SGHRS and CDR2 YFSETQ. Here the CDR3 reads CASRSGQGGTDTQYF. The CDR3 DNA reads TGCGCCAGCAGATCCGGACAGGGTGGCACAGATACGCAGTATTTT.

The sample holds a few counts of this clonotype. In DNA, the CDR3 is TGTGCCAGCAGCGCGTCCCAGGGGGCGCACTATGGCTACACCTTC. This encodes CASSASQGAHYGYTF. V is TRBV7-9 and J is TRBJ1-2; 8 nucleotides align to TRBD1. Looked up from germline, CDR1 is SEHNR and CDR2 is FQNEAQ (reference sequence). The junction had 8 bases not matched to a gene; V was cut back by 5 bases and J by 3 bases. This CDR3 is built from 15 residues.

The chain uses TRBV7-2 and TRBJ2-3; 9 nucleotides agree with TRBD1. V shed 0 bases, J shed 4 bases, and the junction held 8 bases outside the gene matches. The CDR3 covers 17 residues. Germline assignment: CDR1 SGHTA and CDR2 FQGNSA. For the CDR3, the DNA is TGTGCCAGCAGCTTAGCATACGGACAGGGGATAGCAGATACGCAGTATTTT. Its translation is CASSLAYGQGIADTQYF.

The chain combines TRBV29-1 with TRBJ2-3; D is tentatively TRBD1 or TRBD2 (5 bases each). Trimming removed 7 bases from V and 4 bases from J, with 18 bases in between. Germline V gene data show CDR1 as SQVTM and CDR2 as ANQGSEA. This CDR3 region has 14 residues. CDR3 region: CSGRAGPGADTQYF. CDR3 in DNA: TGCAGCGGCCGGGCAGGGCCCGGGGCAGATACGCAGTATTTT.

This clonotype was recorded at least ten times. The V and J genes are TRBV10-2 and TRBJ2-2, with D unclear. Trimming took off 0 bases at V and 6 bases at J, with 11 bases between the two ends. CDR3 length: 15 residues. Germline V gene lookup returns CDR1 WSHSY and CDR2 SAAADI. CDR3 nucleotides: TGCGCCAGCAGTGAGTCCATCCAAGGGTCCGGGGAGCTGTTTTTT. Translated: CASSESIQGSGELFF.

The gene calls are TRBV10-3 and TRBJ2-6; D ambiguous. With 4 bases removed from V and 4 bases from J, the gap between germline ends came to 8 bases. The CDR3 has 14 amino acids. Germline V gives CDR1 ENHRY, CDR2 SYGVKD. The CDR3: CAISATVGANVLTF. As DNA, the CDR3 is TGTGCCATCAGTGCCACAGTCGGGGCCAACGTCCTGACTTTC.

This clonotype is labeled as large. V is TRBV6-5 and J is TRBJ2-5; no reliable D call. V was trimmed by 7 bases and J by 0 bases, leaving 9 bases between them. CDR1 is MNHEY, CDR2 SVGAGI, per germline. The CDR3 extends over 13 amino acids. The CDR3 sequence: CASTRANQETQYF. CDR3 coding DNA: TGTGCCAGCACTCGCGCTAACCAAGAGACCCAGTACTTC.

The rearrangement joins TRBV7-9 to TRBJ1-1; D remains unclear. The CDR3 is 13 amino acids. The V end lost 3 bases, the J end lost 1 base, and 6 bases lay between the germline ends. Per the germline V gene, CDR1 is SEHNR and CDR2 is FQNEAQ (reference sequence). CDR3 residues: CASSFTTNTEAFF. The CDR3 DNA is TGTGCCAGCAGCTTCACAACGAACACTGAAGCTTTCTTT.

The CDR3 sequence is CSVEDRTQYF. The CDR3 DNA reads as TGCAGCGTTGAAGACAGGACCCAGTACTTC. This chain links TRBV29-1 with TRBJ2-5; D is undetermined. This CDR3 has 10 amino acids. CDR1 SQVTM and CDR2 ANQGSEA come from the germline V gene. The V end was cut by 0 bases, the J end by 7 bases, with 3 bases between.

The V gene is TRBV9, the J gene TRBJ2-5; TRBD1 might be the D (5 bases). The CDR3 is 14 amino acids. Germline CDR1 is SGDLS and CDR2 is YYNGEE. The V end was cut by 1 base, the J end by 4 bases, with 11 bases between. The CDR3 nucleotides read TGTGCCAGCAGCGTATCTTCCAGGGCAGAGACCCAGTACTTC. This gives the protein CASSVSSRAETQYF.

V is TRBV5-1 and J is TRBJ2-7; 7 bases map to TRBD2. The ends lost 4 bases at V and 5 bases at J; junction bases unmatched: 9. The CDR3 runs 14 residues. CDR1 is SGHRS, CDR2 YFSETQ, per germline. The CDR3 is CASSPGLTTHEQYF. The CDR3 nucleotides read TGCGCCAGCAGCCCGGGACTAACCACCCACGAGCAGTACTTC.

This clonotype was counted between two and nine times. CDR3 nucleotides: TGCGCCAGCAGTCAGGGGACTGAAGCTTTCTTT. Amino acids: CASSQGTEAFF. The chain carries TRBV4-1 and TRBJ1-1; TRBD1 is a possible D gene (6 bases). The germline CDR1 and CDR2 sequences are MGHRA and YSYEKL. The CDR3 is made up of 11 amino acids. The germline V and J ends were trimmed by 6 bases and 5 bases, with 7 bases remaining between them.